Included here is one TCR beta chain sequence, with context. Its cognate antigen is unknown. V lost 3 bases, J lost 2 bases, and 2 bases stayed unmatched. Germline CDR1 SGHRS, CDR2 YFSETQ. The CDR3 has 14 amino acids. This entry belongs to a study of CD8 T cells in ankylosing spondylitis. Whole-study findings and limits: A subset of motif variants has previously been described in the synovial fluid and blood of reactive arthritis. In ankylosing spondylitis blood, a motif of roughly 8 highly homologous TCR beta variants appeared characteristic.

Preparation of TCR beta libraries was done by quantitative 5'-RACE with molecular barcodes. TCRdb reanalysed the 5' RACE reads using MiXCR and keeps one entry per CDR3 protein. Among approximately 300,000 distinct CDR3 sequences listed, around 20% were seen once. This TCR was recovered from a female donor with ankylosing spondylitis or in good health (not recorded which). V gene TRBV5-1 combines with J gene TRBJ2-7; 10 nucleotides align to TRBD1. What was sequenced was blood, either unsorted or a sorted T cell fraction (not recorded which). CDR3 bases: TGCGCCAGCAGCTACGGACAGGGGGCCTACGAGCAGTACTTC. It specifies CASSYGQGAYEQYF.